These T cell receptor beta chains were read from a single sample in a study of sequential checkpoint blockade in melanoma. Generated by immunoSEQ multiplex PCR, the TCRdb table keeps only in-frame clones and is missing some. Of some 21,000 clones in the sample, more than 80% were seen once. This material consisted of CD8+ T cells sorted from blood (inferred from file names), taken from a patient given nivolumab and ipilimumab in sequence. The receptors come from a human donor with melanoma. Each CDR3 is given with its conserved first and last residue. A D gene is named only where the DNA matches it firmly. Clone size is given for some rows only: seen once, a few or many times, or a class if the clone is expanded.

>TRBJ2-1|.|TRBV19|.
TGTGCCAGTAGTCTCGGGATACAAGAGCAGTTCTTC
CASSLGIQEQFF
>TRBJ2-1|.|TRBV12-5|.
TGTGCTAGTGGTTTAGGAGGGTGGAATGAGCAGTTCTTC
CASGLGGWNEQFF
>TRBJ1-3|few|TRBV4-1|TRBD1
TGCGCCAGCAGCCAAGACAGGGGGCTTGGAAACACCATATATTTT
CASSQDRGLGNTIYF
>TRBJ2-1|.|TRBV9|TRBD2
TGTGCCAGCAGCGCCGCTAGCGGGAGATACAATGAGCAGTTCTTC
CASSAASGRYNEQFF
>TRBJ2-1|few|TRBV9|.
TGTGCCAGCAGCCACGATAGCGCGACTCCCTCGGGGTACAATGAGCAGTTCTTC
CASSHDSATPSGYNEQFF
>TRBJ1-2|.|TRBV9|TRBD1
TGTGCCAGCGGGGACAGGGCCGTTAACTATGGCTACACCTTC
CASGDRAVNYGYTF
>TRBJ1-1|.|TRBV6-1|TRBD1
TGTGCCAGCAGTGTCCTCATTCGGACAGGGTCCCCTGAAGCTTTCTTT
CASSVLIRTGSPEAFF
>TRBJ2-3|.|TRBV11-3|.
TGTGCCAGCAGCCCCAGCGGAAGCACAGATACGCAGTATTTT
CASSPSGSTDTQYF
>TRBJ2-3|.|TRBV4-1|.
TGCGCCAGCAGCCAACCCTCCGGGACACTTAGCACAGATACGCAGTATTTT
CASSQPSGTLSTDTQYF
>TRBJ1-2|.|TRBV5-6|.
TGTGCCAGCAGCTTTTGGGGCGGCTATGGCTACACCTTC
CASSFWGGYGYTF
>TRBJ2-1|.|TRBV11-3|TRBD2
TGTGCCAGCAGCGACCTCGCGGGAGGGTACAATGAGCAGTTCTTC
CASSDLAGGYNEQFF
>TRBJ1-1|once|TRBV2|TRBD1
TGTGCCAGCAGAGTACAGGGGGCTGGATATGAAGCTTTCTTT
CASRVQGAGYEAFF
>TRBJ1-2|.|TRBV5-1|.
TGCGCCAGCAGCTTGGAGCCGGGGGACTTGGATGGCTACACCTTC
CASSLEPGDLDGYTF
>TRBJ2-5|.|TRBV5-1|.
TGCGCCAGCAGCTGGGCTAGCGTACAAGAGACCCAGTACTTC
CASSWASVQETQYF
>TRBJ2-1|once|TRBV2|.
TGTGCCAGCAGTGAAGCGCTACTCTATGAGCAGTTCTTC
CASSEALLYEQFF
>TRBJ1-1|.|TRBV30|.
TGTGCCTGGAGTGGGCGGAATTCGGCGGGGACTGAAGCTTTCTTT
CAWSGRNSAGTEAFF
>TRBJ2-1|few|TRBV7-3|TRBD1
TGTGCCAGCAGCCCCGGGACAGTTAGCTCCTACAATGAGCAGTTCTTC
CASSPGTVSSYNEQFF
>TRBJ2-5|.|TRBV7-3|.
TGTGCCAGCAGTCAGGACAGTCAAGAGACCCAGTACTTC
CASSQDSQETQYF
>TRBJ2-5|once|TRBV2|TRBD2
TGTGCCAGCAGTGTCCTCCTCGGACTAGCCTCTCCTTCAGAGACCCAGTACTTC
CASSVLLGLASPSETQYF
>TRBJ2-7|.|TRBV28|TRBD1
TGTGCCAGCAGCCACCGCGGACAGGGACACGAGCAGTACTTC
CASSHRGQGHEQYF
>TRBJ2-7|once|TRBV6-5|.
TGTGCCAGCAGTGTCCCCGGCGCAGGGTGGTACGAGCAGTACTTC
CASSVPGAGWYEQYF
>TRBJ2-3|.|TRBV28|.
TGTGCCAGCAGTTCCCCCCCCAAGCGGGCCTTCACAGATACGCAGTATTTT
CASSSPPKRAFTDTQYF
>TRBJ1-5|.|TRBV9|.
TGTGCCAGCAGCTTAGATGGGGCTGGCAATCAGCCCCAGCATTTT
CASSLDGAGNQPQHF
>TRBJ2-7|.|TRBV18|.
TGTGCCAGCTCACCTGACAGTTGGGGAGGGGGCGAGCAGTACTTC
CASSPDSWGGGEQYF
>TRBJ1-4|.|TRBV9|.
TGTGCCAGCAGCGTAGAAGGGGGGGATGAAAAACTGTTTTTT
CASSVEGGDEKLFF
>TRBJ2-7|.|TRBV7-9|.
TGTGCCAGCAGCTTAGTAAGGGGCGAGCAGTACTTC
CASSLVRGEQYF